This T cell receptor (beta chain) was sequenced during a study of vaccination and CD4 T cells after COVID-19. About the research overall: Overlapping spike peptides from SARS-CoV-2, HCoV-NL63, HCoV-OC43 and HCoV-229E served to stimulate the cells.

The treatment here: roughly 11-day PBMC culture with coronavirus spike peptide pools or control peptides (ViraFEST assay). ViraFEST relied on peptide pools to expand antigen-specific T cells; the TCRs were sequenced afterward. This CDR3 contains 16 residues. V was pared by 4 bases and J by 4 bases, with 10 bases of the junction left unmatched. Germline values: CDR1 SEHNR, CDR2 FQNEAQ (reference sequence). Sequencing of DNA taken from cultured CD4+ T cells relied on the Oncomine TCR Beta short-read assay. TCRdb reprocessed the PCR reads with MiXCR, giving one entry per CDR3 protein. The sample carries over 10,000 distinct CDR3 sequences, around 50% recorded once. This clonotype was seen a few times. What it binds is unknown.

The source of this sequence is a human donor who had recovered from COVID-19. The sequenced material came from CD4+ T cells from blood, cultured in vitro. The chain is built from TRBV7-9 and TRBJ2-1; 7 bases map to TRBD1. CDR3 sequence reads: CASSSSSGQIYNEQFF. The CDR3 DNA reads TGTGCCAGCAGCTCCTCATCGGGACAGATTTACAATGAGCAGTTCTTC.